Sequencing of this T cell receptor beta chain was carried out in a study of blood T cell repertoires in COVID-19. Study details: Italy, Spain and the United States were the sources of the convalescent and acute COVID-19 samples. Nucleic acid was either cDNA or gDNA, and it came from T cells, B-cell-depleted T cells, or PBMCs.

Original data processing: Estimates of nucleated cell counts were drawn from the amplification of reference gene primers. Libraries were prepared by immunoSEQ multiplex PCR; TCRdb keeps only in-frame clonotypes and omits some of them. V, J and clone size were drawn from that table, and D and trimming were deduced from the DNA. The sample holds around 300,000 clones; roughly 90% are singletons and the top ten take approximately 0.85%. Between the trimmed V and J ends, which lost 0 bases and 5 bases, there was a span of 6 bases. Germline CDR1 and CDR2: SGHRS and YFSETQ. This CDR3 has 12 residues. The chain joins TRBV5-1 to TRBJ2-7; TRBD1 is a possible D gene (6 bases). What was sequenced was peripheral blood. The TCR comes from a woman aged 35 to 49 who had recovered from COVID-19. The CDR3 loop is CASSLGDNEQYF. The CDR3 nucleotides read TGCGCCAGCAGCTTGGGGGACAACGAGCAGTACTTC.